These 23 T cell receptor beta chains came from one sample sequenced in a study of blood T cell repertoires in COVID-19. Sequencing used immunoSEQ multiplex PCR; TCRdb keeps in-frame clones, though not all of them. In the table there are roughly 70,000 clones, nearly 90% of which are singletons. Sample: peripheral blood. These receptors were taken from a man aged 65-85 years with active or convalescent COVID-19.

V gene TRBV12-3 or TRBV12-4 combines with J gene TRBJ1-1, with a weak D call TRBD1 (5 bases). The CDR3 spans 13 residues. Trimming left V 2 bases short and J 5 bases short, with 9 bases between. CDR3 loop: CASSLKGWTEAFF. The CDR3 nucleotides read TGTGCCAGCAGTTTAAAGGGGTGGACTGAAGCTTTCTTT.

The chain uses TRBV28 and TRBJ1-4; D possibly corresponds to TRBD1 (5 bases). V lost 7 bases, J lost 8 bases, and 17 bases lay in between. The CDR3 has 14 residues. Germline V gene data show CDR1 as MDHEN and CDR2 as SYDVKM. CDR3 amino acids: CASTTTVLGEKLFF. CDR3 nucleotide sequence: TGTGCCAGCACCACGACAGTCTTGGGCGAAAAACTGTTTTTT.

V usage is TRBV6-5 and J usage is TRBJ2-1; 8 bases are shared with TRBD2. V lost 2 bases to trimming and J lost 6 bases; unmatched junction nucleotides: 0. Germline CDR1 is MNHEY and CDR2 is SVGAGI. The CDR3 contains 13 residues. As DNA, the CDR3 is TGTGCCAGCAGTTACACTAGCGGCAATGAGCAGTTCTTC. As protein: CASSYTSGNEQFF.

The CDR3 sequence is CASSLALVETQYF. CDR3 in DNA: TGCGCCAGCAGCTTGGCCCTCGTCGAGACCCAGTACTTC. This chain connects TRBV5-1 to TRBJ2-5, with D unclear. The length of the CDR3 is 13 residues. V lost 0 bases, J lost 5 bases, and 8 bases lay in between. Germline V gene sequence: CDR1 SGHRS, CDR2 YFSETQ.

The chain uses TRBV1 and TRBJ2-1; the D call of TRBD2 is as the table states it, not checked on the DNA. TRBV1 is shown as a pseudogene. The CDR3 loop spans 20 amino acids. In DNA form, the CDR3 reads TGCACCAGCAGCCAAGGAGGGGGACCTTCTAGCGGTTACTCCTACAATGAGCAGTTCTTC. As protein: CTSSQGGGPSSGYSYNEQFF.

The J gene is TRBJ1-2, the V gene TRBV7-9, with a possible D match to TRBD1 (5 bases). With 3 bases removed from V and 8 bases from J, the gap between germline ends came to 10 bases. This CDR3 comprises 12 residues. Germline-derived CDR1 and CDR2 are SEHNR and FQNEAQ (reference sequence). The CDR3 sequence: CASSFPGLGYTF. CDR3 DNA sequence: TGTGCCAGCAGCTTCCCAGGGTTGGGCTACACCTTC. The full variable domain, with the rest looked up from reference TRBV7-9 and TRBJ1-2, is DTGVSQNPRHKITKRGQNVTFRCDPISEHNRLYWYRQTLGQGPEFLTYFQNEAQLEKSRLLSDRFSAERPKGSFSTLEIQRTEQGDSAMYLCASSFPGLGYTFGSGTRLTVV.

This clone has just one count. The rearrangement links TRBV19 to TRBJ1-1; D unresolved. Trimming cost V 8 bases and J 1 base, with 5 bases left between them. Germline assignment: CDR1 LNHDA and CDR2 SQIVND (reference sequence). This CDR3 spans 11 amino acids. CDR3 loop: CASQANTEAFF. The DNA for the CDR3 is TGTGCCAGTCAGGCGAACACTGAAGCTTTCTTT.

The chain has TRBV20-1 and TRBJ2-1; D gene unclear. CDR1 and CDR2 from the germline V gene are DFQATT and SNEGSKA (reference sequence). V dropped 5 bases and J dropped 4 bases, with 6 bases sitting between them. The CDR3 has 11 residues. In DNA, the CDR3 is TGCAGTGCTGTTCAGTACAATGAGCAGTTCTTC. Translating it yields CSAVQYNEQFF.

The table lists this clone with a count of one. The chain recombines TRBV12-3 or TRBV12-4 with TRBJ1-2; unclear D gene. Trimming cost V 5 bases and J 1 base, with 8 bases left between them. The CDR3 consists of 13 residues. CDR3 residues: CASSPAVNYGYTF. The CDR3, as DNA: TGTGCCAGCAGTCCCGCGGTTAACTATGGCTACACCTTC.

V and J are TRBV10-1 and TRBJ1-4; D is unresolved. V was clipped by 2 bases and J by 9 bases, with 16 bases between them. CDR1 and CDR2 (germline): WNHNN, SYGVQD (reference sequence). This CDR3 has 15 residues. The CDR3 here is CASSEGLTPGQKLFF. DNA of the CDR3: TGCGCCAGCAGTGAGGGGCTAACACCCGGCCAAAAACTGTTTTTT.

The V gene is TRBV5-4, the J gene TRBJ2-7; 11 bases fit TRBD1. There are 15 residues in the CDR3. V trimming: 1 base; J trimming: 7 bases; junction bases outside the gene matches: 7. CDR1 is SGHNT, CDR2 YYREEE, per germline (reference sequence). CDR3 sequence (DNA): TGTGCCAGCAGCTTGCCCGGGACAGGGGGTGAGGAGCAGTACTTC. Its translation is CASSLPGTGGEEQYF. Complete variable domain (other parts from reference TRBV5-4 and TRBJ2-7): ETGVTQSPTHLIKTRGQQVTLRCSSQSGHNTVSWYQQALGQGPQFIFQYYREEENGRGNFPPRFSGLQFPNYSSELNVNALELDDSALYLCASSLPGTGGEEQYFGPGTRLTVT.

V and J are TRBV20-1 and TRBJ2-5; 8 bases fit TRBD2. V lost 3 bases to trimming and J lost 5 bases; unmatched junction nucleotides: 8. Germline-derived CDR1 and CDR2 are DFQATT and SNEGSKA (reference sequence). The CDR3 covers 14 residues. The CDR3 sequence: CSASTSGTRETQYF. The CDR3 region has the DNA TGCAGTGCTAGTACTAGCGGCACTAGGGAGACCCAGTACTTC.

The chain joins TRBV19 to TRBJ1-5; tentatively, D is TRBD1 (5 bases). V was shortened by 1 base and J by 9 bases, with 19 bases between the two germline ends. This CDR3 contains 16 residues. Germline V gives CDR1 LNHDA, CDR2 SQIVND (reference sequence). CDR3: CASSIGGRGAGRPQHF. In DNA, the CDR3 is TGTGCCAGTAGTATAGGGGGCCGGGGCGCGGGGCGGCCCCAGCATTTT.

This sequence joins TRBV5-4 and TRBJ1-2, with D unclear. The CDR3 totals 16 residues. V was cut by 5 bases and J by 0 bases, with 17 bases left in between. CDR1 SGHNT and CDR2 YYREEE come from the germline V gene (reference sequence). The CDR3 region has the DNA TGTGCCAGCAGGTCCTCTCAGGTGTTAGCTAACTATGGCTACACCTTC. As protein: CASRSSQVLANYGYTF.

The genes are TRBV5-1 and TRBJ2-5, with 11 bases fitting TRBD1. The germline CDR1 and CDR2 sequences are SGHRS and YFSETQ. The ends lost 7 bases at V and 5 bases at J; junction bases unmatched: 4. The CDR3 is made up of 13 amino acids. The CDR3 DNA sequence: TGCGCCAGCGGACAGGGGGCGACCGAGACCCAGTACTTC. The encoded protein is CASGQGATETQYF.

This chain links TRBV6-5 with TRBJ1-4, with a weak D call TRBD1 (6 bases). Germline V lookup: CDR1 MNHEY, CDR2 SVGAGI. V lost 6 bases and J 7 bases, leaving 15 bases between the germline ends. This CDR3 contains 14 residues. The CDR3 coding sequence is TGTGCCAGCAGCCCATTACAGGGAATTGAAAAACTGTTTTTT. It translates to CASSPLQGIEKLFF.

This clone was recorded once. The chain is built from TRBV18 and TRBJ1-5, with D uncertain. The CDR3 is 14 amino acids. Trimming shortened V by 6 bases and J by 1 base, and 10 bases separated the two germline ends. Germline V lookup: CDR1 KGHSH, CDR2 LQKENI. CDR3: CASSPTRSNQPQHF. For the CDR3, the DNA is TGTGCCAGCTCCCCGACAAGGAGCAATCAGCCCCAGCATTTT.

V gene TRBV28 combines with J gene TRBJ2-3; D is possibly TRBD2 (5 bases). V was cut by 5 bases and J by 4 bases, with 16 bases left in between. CDR3 length: 15 amino acids. CDR1 MDHEN and CDR2 SYDVKM come from the germline V gene. CDR3 nucleotides: TGTGCCAGCAGTCGGGCGCAGTTCGGGGCAGATACGCAGTATTTT. Protein sequence: CASSRAQFGADTQYF.

The chain uses TRBV6-5 and TRBJ2-1, with 8 bases matching TRBD2. The germline V gene encodes CDR1 MNHEY and CDR2 SVGAGI. The CDR3 extends over 16 amino acids. V lost 2 bases and J lost 5; bases outside the gene matches: 8. CDR3 sequence (DNA): TGTGCCAGCAGTTACAGTTATAGCGGGATCCACAATGAGCAGTTCTTC. Amino acids: CASSYSYSGIHNEQFF.

A single count supports this clone. The chain is built from TRBV5-6 and TRBJ1-6; maybe TRBD1 (5 bases). Germline CDR1 reads SGHDT; CDR2 reads YYEEEE. CDR3 size: 14 residues. Between the trimmed V and J ends, which lost 0 bases and 9 bases, there was a span of 10 bases. CDR3 sequence: CASSLDGGSSPLHF. In nucleotides, the CDR3 is TGTGCCAGCAGCTTGGACGGGGGGAGTTCACCCCTCCACTTT.

This chain links TRBV7-9 with TRBJ2-7; unclear D gene. V gave up 3 bases and J gave up 4 bases, with 10 bases separating them. The CDR3 runs to 13 residues. Germline assignment: CDR1 SEHNR and CDR2 FQNEAQ (reference sequence). The CDR3 sequence is CASSFENGYEQYF. The CDR3, as DNA: TGTGCCAGCAGCTTCGAGAACGGTTACGAGCAGTACTTC.

The chain joins TRBV7-2 to TRBJ1-3; D remains unclear. CDR1 is SGHTA and CDR2 is FQGNSA in the germline V gene. The CDR3 runs 14 residues. V lost 1 base, J lost 2 bases, and 6 bases lay in between. CDR3 in DNA: TGTGCCAGCAGCTTAGGCCAGGCTGGAAACACCATATATTTT. It codes for CASSLGQAGNTIYF.

This chain connects TRBV30 to TRBJ2-1; 9 positions agree with TRBD2. The germline gives CDR1 GTSNPN, CDR2 SVGIG (reference sequence). The CDR3 contains 15 residues. Trimming cost V 0 bases and J 4 bases; bases outside gene matches: 4. The CDR3 sequence is CAWSVASGVYNEQFF. The CDR3 DNA reads TGTGCCTGGAGTGTCGCTAGCGGGGTATACAATGAGCAGTTCTTC.